Listed below are T cell receptor beta chains from one sample, sequenced in a study of blood T cell repertoires in COVID-19. Assay used: immunoSEQ multiplex PCR; TCRdb lists only in-frame clones, some missing. The sample records approximately 180,000 clones, under 80% being singletons. Sequenced sample: PBMCs or T cells enriched from blood (not recorded which). These receptors were obtained from a woman in her fifties or sixties with acute COVID-19. Both conserved end residues are part of each CDR3. A D gene is named only where the DNA matches it firmly. The size entry is marked missing in some rows and otherwise reads once, few, many or a size class.

J,size,V,D,DNA,CDR3
TRBJ2-1,.,TRBV5-1,TRBD1,TGCGCCAGCAGCGTACCGGGACAGGAGTTCCTCAATGAGCAGTTCTTC,CASSVPGQEFLNEQFF
TRBJ1-2,.,TRBV10-3,TRBD1,TGTGCCATCAGGGGGACAGGGCCTGGGGGCTACACCTTC,CAIRGTGPGGYTF
TRBJ1-5,.,TRBV11-2,.,TGTGCCAGCAGCTTAGATGGGGCCGATCAGCCCCAGCATTTT,CASSLDGADQPQHF
TRBJ2-1,.,TRBV7-9,.,TGTGCCAGCAGCTTAGTTCGGTACAATGAGCAGTTCTTC,CASSLVRYNEQFF
TRBJ2-3,.,TRBV24-1,.,TGTGCCACCAGTGATTCGGCTAGGCCAGATACGCAGTATTTT,CATSDSARPDTQYF
TRBJ1-2,.,TRBV15,TRBD1,TGTGCCACCAGCAGAGGGACTAACAGGGGTGAAGGCTACACCTTC,CATSRGTNRGEGYTF
TRBJ1-2,few,TRBV27,TRBD1,TGTGCCAGCAGTTTATATAGGACAGGGGGCGACTATGGCTACACCTTC,CASSLYRTGGDYGYTF
TRBJ2-6,.,TRBV4-2,TRBD1,TGTGCCAGCAGCCCCAGCGAGGGACAGCTGGGATCATTCCTGACTTTC,CASSPSEGQLGSFLTF
TRBJ1-3,.,TRBV5-1,TRBD1,TGCGCCAGCAGCTTCCAGGTGGGACAGGGGACTGGAAACACCATATATTTT,CASSFQVGQGTGNTIYF
TRBJ1-1,.,TRBV4-1,.,TGCGCCAGCAGCCAAGAGGCGGCCAACACTGAAGCTTTCTTT,CASSQEAANTEAFF
TRBJ1-2,.,TRBV29-1,TRBD1,TGCAGCGTTGAAGGGCTTGTTGGGACAGCTCCTGCAGCTAACTATGGCTACACCTTC,CSVEGLVGTAPAANYGYTF